What follows describes a single T cell receptor beta chain. Its specificity is unknown. These data originate in a study of blood T cells in healthy people across ages. General study results and limits: Unknown donor CMV status possibly confounded expanded clonotype changes. Diversity of TCR beta correlated strongly with naive T cell percentage.

Trimming pared 6 bases from V and 2 bases from J, leaving 17 bases between. The germline gives CDR1 SNHLY, CDR2 FYNNEI. This CDR3 has 17 amino acids. With a J-beta primer mix and a sample-barcoded 5' primer, a second PCR ran about 7 to 12 cycles. TCRdb re-derived calls from the 5' RACE reads in MiXCR, one entry per CDR3 protein. Among around 500,000 distinct CDR3 sequences listed, around half were seen once. In each sample, at least 7 million PBMCs were isolated. This sequence was found in a man older than 75 in good health. The V and J genes are TRBV2 and TRBJ2-6; D uncertain. Material: blood. CDR3 in amino acids: CASRAGGFIAGANVLTF. CDR3 nucleotides: TGTGCCAGCAGAGCCGGTGGTTTTATAGCTGGGGCCAACGTCCTGACTTTC.